Included here is one TCR beta chain sequence, with context. This PCR relied on a set of 60 Vbeta primers and 13 Jbeta primers. Using immunoSEQ multiplex PCR, the repertoire was profiled, and TCRdb retains in-frame clones only, with some absent. This table holds under 150,000 clones, under 90% found once. Germline-derived CDR1 and CDR2 are LGHNT and FRNRAP. V dropped 0 bases and J dropped 5 bases, with 14 bases sitting between them. The length of the CDR3 is 16 residues. These data originate in a study of cytomegalovirus exposure and HLA in healthy donors. The source of this sequence is a woman aged 40 to 50 in good health and CMV-seronegative. The V gene is TRBV12-5, the J gene TRBJ1-5, with D hard to call. The sample comprised PBMCs. The CDR3 region has the DNA TGTGCTAGTGGTTTGGTATTAGGTCGTCGGGATCAGCCCCAGCATTTT. Its translation: CASGLVLGRRDQPQHF.